This T cell receptor beta chain was observed in a study of OX40 agonist ivuxolimab in advanced cancers. The wider study: Every 2 weeks, patients got intravenous ivuxolimab at one of six dose levels (0.01-10 mg/kg). Each dose-escalation patient presented with hepatocellular carcinoma, melanoma, renal cell or head and neck cancer. The mean age was roughly 60 years, ranging from 23 to 79, with roughly four fifths of participants male.

Some clones are missing from TCRdb's copy, which holds only in-frame ones; the method was immunoSEQ multiplex PCR. The table lists 95,000 to 150,000 clones, 93% of them singletons. Germline V gives CDR1 SNHLY, CDR2 FYNNEI. This CDR3 comprises 16 residues. J lost 0 bases, V lost 6 bases, and 8 bases had no gene match. This chain joins TRBV2 and TRBJ1-3; 7 bases align to TRBD1. Sequenced here: CD4+ or CD8+ T cells sorted from blood, sampled in a trial of the OX40 agonist ivuxolimab. This receptor was obtained from an adult with an advanced solid tumor such as melanoma, head and neck, liver or kidney cancer. The DNA for the CDR3 is TGTGCCAGCAGCCGGGGACAGCCAGACTCTGGAAACACCATATATTTT. Translated, it gives CASSRGQPDSGNTIYF.